This T cell receptor beta chain was sequenced for a study of response to subunit inactivated influenza vaccine. From the RT-PCR reads, TCRdb called clonotypes with MiXCR, one entry per CDR3 protein. Found here are some 550,000 distinct CDR3 sequences, approximately 20% of them singletons; the top ten hold 2.5% to 3%. The CDR3 is 16 amino acids. Per the germline V gene, CDR1 is MNHEY and CDR2 is SVGEGT. The ends were cut back, 7 bases at V and 5 bases at J, with 20 bases in the middle. These same records also appear under a second study, on T cells expressing NK-cell markers. That paper states: TCR beta cDNA was made by 5'RACE template switching with UMIs. The authors sequenced eight donors, of whom seven were HCMV-seropositive and one was seronegative. Dominant NKG2C+ clonotypes made up about 1.0-7.0% of CD8+ T cells in a handful of donors. The same clonotypes also predominated in the CD3+CD56-NKG2C+ fraction of several donors. It is unclear if expanded NKG2C-expressing clones target HCMV antigens.

This specimen was CD4+ T cells sorted from PBMCs, taken about 11 days after vaccination. The genes are TRBV6-2 or TRBV6-3 and TRBJ2-2, with D perhaps matching TRBD1 (7 bases). The clonotype comes from a man between 50 and 59 years old who received an inactivated influenza vaccine. This CDR3 is CASTLQGGRGTGELFF. The CDR3 bases are TGTGCCAGCACCCTACAAGGGGGCCGGGGGACCGGGGAGCTGTTTTTT.